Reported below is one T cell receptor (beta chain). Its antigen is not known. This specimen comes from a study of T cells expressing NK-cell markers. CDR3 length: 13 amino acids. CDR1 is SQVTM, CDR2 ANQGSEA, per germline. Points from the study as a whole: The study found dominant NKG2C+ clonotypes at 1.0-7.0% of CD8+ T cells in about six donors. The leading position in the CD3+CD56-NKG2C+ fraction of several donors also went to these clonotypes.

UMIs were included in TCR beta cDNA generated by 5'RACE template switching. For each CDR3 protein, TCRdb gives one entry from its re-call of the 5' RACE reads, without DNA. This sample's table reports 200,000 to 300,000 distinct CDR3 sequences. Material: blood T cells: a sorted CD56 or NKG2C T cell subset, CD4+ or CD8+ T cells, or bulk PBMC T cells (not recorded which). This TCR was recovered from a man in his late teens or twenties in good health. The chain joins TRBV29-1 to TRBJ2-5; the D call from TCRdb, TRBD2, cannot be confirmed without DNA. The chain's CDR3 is CSVSSVNGETQYF.